Sequencing of this TCR beta chain was carried out in a study of neoadjuvant anti-PD-1 for oral cavity cancer. Study-wide context: Patients without progression received a fourth nivolumab dose around day 43, then surgical resection on days 50-56.

These newly diagnosed stage II-IVA oral cavity squamous cell carcinoma patients had no prior systemic or radiation treatment. Germline V gives CDR1 LNHDA, CDR2 SQIVND (reference sequence). The V end was cut by 4 bases, the J end by 6 bases, with 21 bases between. The CDR3 is 16 amino acids. PBMC libraries mostly used roughly 500 ng of input genomic DNA, with six replicates per sample. The method was immunoSEQ multiplex PCR; TCRdb's version includes in-frame clones alone and lacks a portion of them. The sample carries 15,000 or so clones, about 70% recorded once. The chain couples TRBV19 to TRBJ1-2; tentative D call: TRBD1 (6 bases). This clonotype was sampled from a person aged 35 to 85 with oral cavity squamous cell carcinoma. This material consisted of PBMCs, taken before nivolumab (anti-PD-1) treatment. CDR3 DNA sequence: TGTGCCAGTAGTAACTTACAGGGCTTCGGGAACGATGGCTACACCTTC. It translates to CASSNLQGFGNDGYTF.